These 17 T cell receptor beta chains originate from one sample sequenced in a study of OX40 agonist ivuxolimab in advanced cancers. TCRdb's copy holds only in-frame clones and misses some; the assay was immunoSEQ multiplex PCR. Of 30,000 to 35,000 clones in the sample, roughly 87% are singletons; the top ten hold about 34%. Sequencing was performed on CD4+ or CD8+ T cells sorted from blood, taken in a trial of the OX40 agonist ivuxolimab. These receptors all come from an adult with an advanced solid tumor such as melanoma, head and neck, liver or kidney cancer.

V is TRBV27 and J is TRBJ2-3, with D unclear. The CDR3 length is 11 residues. Germline CDR1 reads MNHEY; CDR2 reads SMNVEV (reference sequence). V lost 4 bases to trimming and J lost 8 bases, with 7 bases between them. DNA for the CDR3: TGTGCCAGCAGTTCCTCGACTACGCAGTATTTT. This codes for CASSSSTTQYF.

The chain recombines TRBV7-9 with TRBJ2-1, with 10 bases fitting TRBD2. The CDR3 is made up of 17 amino acids. CDR1 and CDR2 from the germline V gene are SEHNR and FQNEAQ (reference sequence). The junction had 5 bases not matched to a gene; V was cut back by 3 bases and J by 0 bases. In nucleotides, the CDR3 is TGTGCCAGCAGCTTTGGGGTAGCGGGAGGCTCCTACAATGAGCAGTTCTTC. It codes for CASSFGVAGGSYNEQFF.

The chain has TRBV2 and TRBJ2-1; 14 bases match TRBD2. Germline CDR1 reads SNHLY; CDR2 reads FYNNEI. Trimming took 6 bases from V and 1 from J; bases not matched to a gene: 8. The CDR3 runs to 18 residues. The CDR3: CASRELRTSGRSYNEQFF. The DNA for the CDR3 is TGTGCCAGCAGGGAGCTACGGACTAGCGGGAGGTCCTACAATGAGCAGTTCTTC.

The chain recombines TRBV28 with TRBJ2-1; D not resolved. Trimming shortened V by 5 bases and J by 6 bases, and 5 bases separated the two germline ends. CDR3 length equals 11 residues. The germline V gene encodes CDR1 MDHEN and CDR2 SYDVKM. The CDR3 spells CASSTSNEQFF. The CDR3 DNA follows: TGTGCCAGCAGTACGAGCAATGAGCAGTTCTTC.

V and J are TRBV29-1 and TRBJ1-2; 10 positions agree with TRBD1. The CDR3 contains 14 residues. Germline CDR1 reads SQVTM; CDR2 reads ANQGSEA. V lost 8 bases and J lost 7; bases outside the gene matches: 13. The CDR3 region has the DNA TGCAGCATCAGCACCGGGACAGGGGTATCTGGCTACACCTTC. This codes for CSISTGTGVSGYTF.

The chain carries TRBV18 and TRBJ2-2; D is unresolved. Germline values: CDR1 KGHSH, CDR2 LQKENI. This CDR3 has 15 residues. Trimming shortened V by 3 bases and J by 1 base, and 9 bases separated the two germline ends. Here the CDR3 reads CASSPSGLNTGELFF. DNA for the CDR3: TGTGCCAGCTCACCGTCCGGTCTGAACACCGGGGAGCTGTTTTTT.

This sequence joins TRBV15 and TRBJ2-2, with a weak D call TRBD1 (7 bases). The CDR3 has 14 residues. From germline, CDR1 is LNHNV and CDR2 YYDKDF (reference sequence). V gave up 5 bases and J gave up 5 bases, with 12 bases separating them. The CDR3 spells CATSQTGRTGELFF. In DNA form, the CDR3 reads TGTGCCACCAGCCAGACAGGGAGGACCGGGGAGCTGTTTTTT.

V is TRBV27 and J is TRBJ2-3; the D gene could be TRBD1 or TRBD2 (6 bases each). The V gene lost 4 bases and the J gene lost 2 bases, with 10 bases spanning the gap. Germline assignment: CDR1 MNHEY and CDR2 SMNVEV (reference sequence). CDR3 length: 14 residues. The CDR3 DNA follows: TGTGCCAGCAGTTGGGGGGCCGACACAGATACGCAGTATTTT. It translates to CASSWGADTDTQYF.

The chain uses TRBV6-6 and TRBJ1-5; D might be TRBD1 (6 bases). Per the germline V gene, CDR1 is MNHNY and CDR2 is SVGAGI (reference sequence). V shed 7 bases and J shed 6 bases, with 19 bases lying between them. The CDR3 sequence is 15 residues long. CDR3 loop: CASTITDSASQPQHF. In DNA form, the CDR3 reads TGTGCCAGCACAATCACGGACAGCGCTAGTCAGCCCCAGCATTTT.

V usage is TRBV28 and J usage is TRBJ2-7, with D possibly being TRBD1 or TRBD2 (5 bases each). This CDR3 contains 14 residues. Germline V gives CDR1 MDHEN, CDR2 SYDVKM. The V gene lost 7 bases and the J gene lost 4 bases, with 17 bases spanning the gap. CDR3 amino acids: CASKFRGRFYEQYF. In DNA form, the CDR3 reads TGTGCCAGCAAGTTTAGGGGACGATTTTACGAGCAGTACTTC.

The chain has TRBV27 and TRBJ1-6; D unclear. Germline CDR1 MNHEY, CDR2 SMNVEV (reference sequence). Trimming shortened V by 3 bases and J by 7 bases, and 7 bases separated the two germline ends. The CDR3 loop spans 13 amino acids. The CDR3 DNA sequence: TGTGCCAGCAGTTTGGACGGAAATTCACCCCTCCACTTT. This codes for CASSLDGNSPLHF.

V and J are TRBV19 and TRBJ2-7, with D unresolved. The CDR3 spans 15 residues. Germline V CDR1 and CDR2: LNHDA, SQIVND (reference sequence). Between the trimmed V and J ends, which lost 7 bases and 0 bases, there was a span of 16 bases. The CDR3: CASMHGRGFSYEQYF. In nucleotides, the CDR3 is TGTGCCAGTATGCACGGTCGAGGATTCTCCTACGAGCAGTACTTC.

This chain uses TRBV29-1 with TRBJ1-2; tentatively, D is TRBD1 (5 bases). The V gene's germline CDR1 is SQVTM and CDR2 ANQGSEA. V lost 3 bases, J lost 2 bases, and 13 bases lay in between. There are 14 residues in the CDR3. The CDR3 coding sequence is TGCAGCGTTGAGTCTGGACACTTAAACTATGGCTACACCTTC. This sequence encodes CSVESGHLNYGYTF.

The gene calls are TRBV5-4 and TRBJ2-7; D uncertain. The CDR3 is 14 residues long. Trimming removed 0 bases at V and 2 bases at J, with 9 bases between. Germline lookup yields CDR1 SGHNT and CDR2 YYREEE (reference sequence). The CDR3 region has the DNA TGTGCCAGCAGCTTGGAAAGCAGTCCCTACGAGCAGTACTTC. This translates into CASSLESSPYEQYF.

The rearrangement uses TRBV6-1 and TRBJ2-2; 8 bases are a match to TRBD1. The CDR3 runs 15 residues. Per the germline V gene, CDR1 is MNHNS and CDR2 is SASEGT. The V and J ends lost 1 base and 5 bases, in that order; junction bases with no gene match: 3. The CDR3 spells CASSEGQGATGELFF. The CDR3 DNA is TGTGCCAGCAGTGAAGGGCAGGGGGCGACCGGGGAGCTGTTTTTT.

The chain has TRBV6-5 and TRBJ1-5; D gene unclear. The germline V gene has CDR1 MNHEY and CDR2 SVGAGI. CDR3 size: 15 residues. V lost 6 bases and J lost 0, with 12 bases in between. CDR3 bases: TGTGCCAGCAGCCCATACTCAGGTAGCAATCAGCCCCAGCATTTT. Residues: CASSPYSGSNQPQHF.

Only a few counts were recorded for this clone. This chain links TRBV4-3 with TRBJ1-2; D is ambiguous. V dropped 0 bases and J dropped 0 bases, with 5 bases sitting between them. CDR3 length: 14 residues. Germline lookup yields CDR1 LGHNA and CDR2 YSLEER. CDR3 sequence: CASSQDLTNYGYTF. CDR3 nucleotides: TGCGCCAGCAGCCAAGACCTCACTAACTATGGCTACACCTTC.